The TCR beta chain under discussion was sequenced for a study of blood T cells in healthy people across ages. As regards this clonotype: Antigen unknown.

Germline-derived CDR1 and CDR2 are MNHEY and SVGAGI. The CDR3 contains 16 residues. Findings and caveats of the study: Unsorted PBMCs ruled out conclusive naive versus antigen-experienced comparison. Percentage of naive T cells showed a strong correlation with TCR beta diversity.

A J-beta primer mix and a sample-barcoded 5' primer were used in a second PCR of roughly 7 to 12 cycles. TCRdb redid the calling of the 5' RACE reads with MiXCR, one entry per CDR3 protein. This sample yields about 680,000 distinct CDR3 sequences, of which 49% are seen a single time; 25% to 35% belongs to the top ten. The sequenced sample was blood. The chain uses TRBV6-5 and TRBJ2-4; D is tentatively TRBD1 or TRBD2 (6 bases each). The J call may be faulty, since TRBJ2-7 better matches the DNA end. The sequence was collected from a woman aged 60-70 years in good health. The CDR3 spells CASSYSRDTGDYEQYF. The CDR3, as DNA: TGTGCCAGCAGTTACTCGCGGGACACGGGCGATTACGAGCAGTACTTC.